This TCR beta chain was sequenced for a study of cytomegalovirus exposure and HLA in healthy donors. Study-wide results and limits: High sensitivity and specificity were reportedly achieved when the classifier diagnosed cytomegalovirus status.

The PCR ran on 60 Vbeta and 13 Jbeta primers. Sequencing was performed with immunoSEQ multiplex PCR; in TCRdb, only in-frame clones are kept and a portion is missing. This repertoire shows hundreds of thousands of clones, less than 85% found once; its top ten account for 0.22%. V lost 4 bases and J lost 2; bases outside the gene matches: 11. Per germline, CDR1 ENHRY and CDR2 SYGVKD. CDR3 length: 16 amino acids. Notes on this clone: What it binds is unknown.

The sequence was obtained from a girl aged 2 to 9 in good health and CMV-seronegative. The rearrangement joins TRBV10-3 to TRBJ2-7, with 7 bases aligning to TRBD2. Sample: PBMCs. The DNA of the CDR3 is TGTGCCATCAGTGCAGCAACTAGCGCCATTCCCTACGAGCAGTACTTC. This encodes CAISAATSAIPYEQYF.